The 25 T cell receptor beta chains given below trace back to one sample, sequenced in a study of siplizumab effects on memory and regulatory T cells. Sequencing was performed with immunoSEQ multiplex PCR; in TCRdb, only in-frame clones are kept and a portion is missing. Of tens of thousands of clones listed, 85% to 95% are singletons. What was sequenced was non-Treg CD4+ T cells sorted from blood. These receptors were taken from a human donor in good health.

The gene calls are TRBV10-1 and TRBJ2-3, with D possibly matching TRBD1 (6 bases). Germline CDR1 WNHNN, CDR2 SYGVQD (reference sequence). The V and J ends lost 9 bases and 14 bases respectively, with 27 bases between them. CDR3 size: 14 residues. CDR3 coding DNA: TGCGCCAGTACTCCGGGACAAACCCCCCCCCATCGGTATTTT. This gives the protein CASTPGQTPPHRYF.

The V gene is TRBV14, the J gene TRBJ2-6; D is undetermined. The CDR3 has 13 residues. Trimming took off 3 bases at V and 4 bases at J, with 4 bases between the two ends. Germline CDR1 and CDR2: SGHDN and FVKESK. CDR3 sequence: CASSHGGANVLTF. CDR3 DNA: TGTGCCAGCAGCCACGGGGGGGCCAACGTCCTGACTTTC.

The chain joins TRBV30 to TRBJ2-5; 8 nucleotides align to TRBD2. The CDR3 sequence is 15 residues long. Per germline, CDR1 GTSNPN and CDR2 SVGIG (reference sequence). Trimming took 3 bases from V and 5 from J; bases not matched to a gene: 11. CDR3 amino acids: CAWSPRRGGGETQYF. The CDR3 DNA sequence: TGTGCCTGGAGCCCTCGGCGGGGCGGGGGGGAGACCCAGTACTTC.

The V and J genes are TRBV18 and TRBJ1-2; no clear D. V was pared by 2 bases and J by 0 bases, with 10 bases between. Germline V gene sequence: CDR1 KGHSH, CDR2 LQKENI. CDR3 length equals 15 residues. The CDR3 coding sequence is TGTGCCAGCTCACCAGGTCAGGACGCTAACTATGGCTACACCTTC. This gives the protein CASSPGQDANYGYTF.

This clone was detected once. The chain has TRBV4-1 and TRBJ1-2; TRBD1 matches at 11 bases. CDR1 MGHRA and CDR2 YSYEKL come from the germline V gene. J was trimmed by 7 bases and V by 0 bases; bases with no gene match: 10. This CDR3 has 17 residues. The DNA for the CDR3 is TGCGCCAGCAGCCAAGAACCCGGACAGGGGGCTTTTTTTGGCTACACCTTC. Amino acid sequence: CASSQEPGQGAFFGYTF.

This clone was seen only a few times. The rearrangement links TRBV7-9 to TRBJ1-2, with a possible D match to TRBD1 (6 bases). The CDR3 is 15 amino acids. Germline V gives CDR1 SEHNR, CDR2 FQNEAQ (reference sequence). Between the trimmed V and J ends, which lost 0 bases and 9 bases, there was a span of 17 bases. The DNA of the CDR3 is TGTGCCAGCAGCTTAGCCTTCGGACAGTCCGAGAGCTACACCTTC. It yields the protein CASSLAFGQSESYTF.

This chain links TRBV29-1 with TRBJ2-7; D possibly corresponds to TRBD1 (5 bases). The CDR3 length is 12 residues. In germline, CDR1 is SQVTM, CDR2 ANQGSEA. V lost 7 bases to trimming and J lost 4 bases, with 14 bases between them. CDR3 sequence: CSALLGAYEQYF. Written as DNA, the CDR3 is TGCAGCGCCCTATTAGGGGCATACGAGCAGTACTTC.

The rearrangement joins TRBV18 to TRBJ2-7, with TRBD2 identical over 13 bases. Trimming at V came to 5 bases and at J to 3 bases, leaving 4 bases not matched to a gene. In germline, CDR1 is KGHSH, CDR2 LQKENI. This CDR3 comprises 15 residues. The CDR3 sequence: CASSGGLAGFYEQYF. CDR3 DNA sequence: TGTGCCAGCTCAGGGGGACTAGCGGGATTCTACGAGCAGTACTTC.

The V call is TRBV7-2, the J call TRBJ2-7, with 7 bases aligning to TRBD2. Germline CDR1 SGHTA, CDR2 FQGNSA. The CDR3 spans 18 residues. V gave up 2 bases and J gave up 1 base; unmatched junction bases: 14. The CDR3, as DNA: TGTGCCAGCAGCTTATCTTACGCTGGGTCTAGCGGATCCTACGAGCAGTACTTC. Protein sequence: CASSLSYAGSSGSYEQYF.

V gene TRBV6-5 combines with J gene TRBJ2-7; 7 bases map to TRBD2. V shed 4 bases, J shed 3 bases, and the junction held 6 bases outside the gene matches. The CDR3 contains 14 residues. The germline gives CDR1 MNHEY, CDR2 SVGAGI. The CDR3 protein is CASSSRTGGYEQYF. DNA for the CDR3: TGTGCCAGCAGTTCCAGAACGGGAGGCTACGAGCAGTACTTC.

This sequence joins TRBV5-1 and TRBJ1-2; 8 nucleotides agree with TRBD1. V lost 4 bases and J lost 3; bases outside the gene matches: 5. The CDR3 totals 14 residues. Germline loops: CDR1 SGHRS, CDR2 YFSETQ. CDR3 DNA: TGCGCCAGCAGCCTCACGGGACAGGACTATGGCTACACCTTC. It yields the protein CASSLTGQDYGYTF.

V is TRBV6-8 and J is TRBJ2-1, with 7 bases that match TRBD2. Germline CDR1 and CDR2: MNHGY and SAAAGT. The CDR3 loop spans 15 amino acids. Trimming cost V 4 bases and J 2 bases; bases outside gene matches: 5. DNA of the CDR3: TGTGCCAGCAGTTGGGAGGGCCGGCCCTACAATGAGCAGTTCTTC. Protein product: CASSWEGRPYNEQFF.

This chain joins TRBV7-8 and TRBJ2-7; D is uncertain. CDR3 length: 15 residues. The germline V gene has CDR1 SGHVS and CDR2 FQNEAQ. Trimming took off 1 base at V and 3 bases at J, with 13 bases between the two ends. CDR3 sequence reads: CASSLVRNTIYEQYF. The CDR3 nucleotides read TGTGCCAGCAGCTTAGTTAGAAATACTATCTACGAGCAGTACTTC.

The gene calls are TRBV11-1 and TRBJ1-2, with 8 bases matching TRBD1. Germline-derived CDR1 and CDR2 are SGHAT and FQDESV (reference sequence). CDR3 length: 15 residues. Unmatched junction bases numbered 7, after V lost 3 bases and J lost 4 bases. Here the CDR3 DNA reads TGTGCCAGCAGCTTGCTAGGGACAGGACCCTATGGCTACACCTTC. Translation gives CASSLLGTGPYGYTF.

The gene calls are TRBV6-1 and TRBJ1-3; D possibly corresponds to TRBD1 (6 bases). The ends were cut back, 4 bases at V and 0 bases at J, with 7 bases in the middle. The CDR3 has 14 amino acids. CDR1 is MNHNS and CDR2 is SASEGT in the germline V gene. This CDR3 reads CASSVDSSGNTIYF. The CDR3 DNA is TGTGCCAGCAGTGTGGACAGCTCTGGAAACACCATATATTTT.

The CDR3 reads CASSLVSGGGEKLFF. CDR3 DNA: TGTGCCAGCAGCTTGGTGTCAGGGGGCGGTGAAAAACTGTTTTTT. This rearrangement joins TRBV5-6 to TRBJ1-4; 8 positions agree with TRBD1. The germline CDR1 and CDR2 sequences are SGHDT and YYEEEE. Trimming at V came to 0 bases and at J to 7 bases, leaving 5 bases not matched to a gene. The CDR3 length is 15 residues. Looking up the rest from reference TRBV5-6 and TRBJ1-4 gives the full variable domain: DAGVTQSPTHLIKTRGQQVTLRCSPKSGHDTVSWYQQALGQGPQFIFQYYEEEERQRGNFPDRFSGHQFPNYSSELNVNALLLGDSALYLCASSLVSGGGEKLFFGSGTQLSVL.

The chain couples TRBV5-4 to TRBJ2-2; 11 positions agree with TRBD1. The CDR3 consists of 17 residues. Trimming cost V 3 bases and J 5 bases; bases outside gene matches: 9. Germline CDR1 and CDR2: SGHNT and YYREEE (reference sequence). This chain's CDR3 is CASSSPGTGGRTGELFF. The CDR3 DNA follows: TGTGCCAGCAGCTCTCCCGGGACAGGGGGACGAACCGGGGAGCTGTTTTTT.

The J gene is TRBJ2-1, the V gene TRBV4-2; 9 positions match TRBD2. V shed 0 bases, J shed 9 bases, and the junction held 12 bases outside the gene matches. Germline V CDR1 and CDR2: LGHNA, YNFKEQ. This CDR3 is 17 amino acids long. CDR3 DNA sequence: TGTGCCAGCAGCCAAGAGGGGGCGGGAGGGCTTTTAGGTGAGCAGTTCTTC. The encoded protein is CASSQEGAGGLLGEQFF.

In its sample, this clone was seen once. The chain has TRBV5-1 and TRBJ2-5; D uncertain. This CDR3 has 15 residues. Trimming stripped 2 bases from V and 1 base from J, with 12 bases between. Looked up from germline, CDR1 is SGHRS and CDR2 is YFSETQ. CDR3 bases: TGCGCCAGCAGCTTCTCCCCCTTGGCCCAAGAGACCCAGTACTTC. It is translated as CASSFSPLAQETQYF.

The chain employs TRBV23-1 and TRBJ2-5; D may be TRBD2 (6 bases). TRBV23-1 belongs to the ORF category, with a function that is uncertain. The V end lost 3 bases, the J end lost 6 bases, and 23 bases lay between the germline ends. The CDR3 sequence is 17 residues long. The CDR3 DNA is TGCGCCAGCAGTCAGTACTGGGGGGTCTCGGGAAGAAAGACCCAGTACTTC. Translation gives CASSQYWGVSGRKTQYF.

This chain uses TRBV19 with TRBJ2-7, with 10 bases lining up with TRBD1. Germline V gene lookup returns CDR1 LNHDA and CDR2 SQIVND (reference sequence). J was trimmed by 4 bases and V by 6 bases; bases with no gene match: 9. The CDR3 is 15 amino acids. CDR3 DNA: TGTGCCAGTAGCCCCCGACAGGGGGCGCTTTACGAGCAGTACTTC. Its translation is CASSPRQGALYEQYF.

The chain is built from TRBV18 and TRBJ1-4; D unclear. The CDR3 is 13 amino acids. V lost 6 bases, J lost 4 bases, and 9 bases lay in between. Germline lookup yields CDR1 KGHSH and CDR2 LQKENI. The CDR3 reads CASSDLINEKLFF. The DNA for the CDR3 is TGTGCCAGCTCTGATCTGATTAATGAAAAACTGTTTTTT.

The V gene is TRBV2, the J gene TRBJ1-2, with D hard to call. CDR1 is SNHLY, CDR2 FYNNEI, per germline. V was cut by 5 bases and J by 4 bases, with 14 bases left in between. The CDR3 is made up of 14 amino acids. The CDR3 reads CASSSTELGYGYTF. In DNA, the CDR3 is TGTGCCAGCAGTTCGACGGAACTAGGCTATGGCTACACCTTC.

The chain has TRBV5-4 and TRBJ2-1; tentatively, D is TRBD2 (6 bases). The V gene lost 2 bases and the J gene lost 7 bases, with 10 bases spanning the gap. The CDR3 is made up of 13 amino acids. Germline V lookup: CDR1 SGHNT, CDR2 YYREEE (reference sequence). CDR3 nucleotide sequence: TGTGCCAGCAGCTTTTCCGGGGGTAATGAGCAGTTCTTC. This gives the protein CASSFSGGNEQFF.

The J gene is TRBJ2-7, the V gene TRBV6-5; TRBD1 matches at 7 bases. The CDR3 runs 14 residues. CDR1 is MNHEY and CDR2 is SVGAGI in the germline V gene. J was trimmed by 3 bases and V by 4 bases; bases with no gene match: 6. The CDR3 sequence: CASSLDRALYEQYF. Written as DNA, the CDR3 is TGTGCCAGCAGTTTAGACAGGGCCCTCTACGAGCAGTACTTC.